The 28 T cell receptor beta chains below come from one sample, sequenced in a study of cytomegalovirus exposure and HLA in healthy donors. Vbeta (60) and Jbeta (13) primers were used in the PCR. Repertoires were generated with immunoSEQ multiplex PCR, while TCRdb's copy carries only in-frame clones and drops some. This sample has around 140,000 clones, with around 67% found just once. The specimen sequenced was PBMCs. Receptor source: a woman between 18 and 30 years old in good health and CMV-seronegative.

In regard to this clone: This CDR3 is also generated by other DNA sequences in the sample. The chain joins TRBV6-1 to TRBJ2-5; no definite D call. Per the germline V gene, CDR1 is MNHNS and CDR2 is SASEGT. The CDR3 is 13 amino acids. V was shortened by 5 bases and J by 1 base, with 8 bases between the two germline ends. Written as DNA, the CDR3 is TGTGCCAGCAGTCGGGTCTCCCAAGAGACCCAGTACTTC. Residues: CASSRVSQETQYF.

Note on this clone: This is likely an artifact of a read error, given a far larger clone one base away. The V call is TRBV7-8, the J call TRBJ1-3; D call uncertain. CDR1 is SGHVS and CDR2 is FQNEAQ in the germline V gene. The CDR3 is 16 amino acids. For the CDR3, the DNA is TGTGCCAGCAGTTCCAAAGCGGGATTAAACACCGGGGAGCTCTTTTTT. Translated, it gives CASSSKAGLNTGELFF.

This chain uses TRBV7-3 with TRBJ1-2; the match to TRBD1 covers 11 bases. Trimming removed 2 bases from V and 6 bases from J; junction bases left unmatched: 5. CDR3 length: 15 amino acids. Germline-derived CDR1 and CDR2 are SGHTA and FQGTGA. As DNA, the CDR3 is TGTGCCAGCAGCTTAGGACAGGGGGCCCTCGATGGCTACACCTTC. Translation gives CASSLGQGALDGYTF.

The chain recombines TRBV18 with TRBJ1-2; TRBD1 aligns across 8 bases. The J segment lost 2 bases and the V segment lost 3 bases, leaving 5 bases of the junction unmatched. The CDR3 runs 15 residues. Germline V gene lookup returns CDR1 KGHSH and CDR2 LQKENI. The CDR3 sequence: CASSPSQGANYGYTF. For the CDR3, the DNA is TGTGCCAGCTCACCGTCCCAGGGGGCGAACTATGGCTACACCTTC.

The genes are TRBV5-6 and TRBJ2-7; 9 positions match TRBD2. J gave up 6 bases and V 4 bases, and 8 bases lay outside the gene matches. The germline gives CDR1 SGHDT, CDR2 YYEEEE. The CDR3 is 14 amino acids. The CDR3 DNA is TGTGCCAGCAGCGGGGGGACTAGCAGAACCGAGCAGTACGTC. Protein: CASSGGTSRTEQYV.

This rearrangement joins TRBV7-2 to TRBJ2-3, with 9 nucleotides matching TRBD2. Germline loops: CDR1 SGHTA, CDR2 FQGNSA. The CDR3 contains 16 residues. The J segment lost 6 bases and the V segment lost 2 bases, leaving 9 bases of the junction unmatched. CDR3 nucleotide sequence: TGTGCCAGCAGCTTATACGGCGGGAGGGGGTCCGATACGCAGTATTTT. Translating gives CASSLYGGRGSDTQYF.

The chain has TRBV15 and TRBJ2-1, with TRBD2 matching 12 bases. V shed 4 bases, J shed 9 bases, and the junction held 7 bases outside the gene matches. The CDR3 sequence is 15 residues long. Germline values: CDR1 LNHNV, CDR2 YYDKDF (reference sequence). The CDR3 loop reads CATSKPSGRGGEQFF. For the CDR3, the DNA is TGTGCCACCAGCAAACCTAGCGGGAGGGGGGGTGAGCAGTTCTTC.

This clone was counted between two and nine times. The rearrangement links TRBV10-2 to TRBJ1-1; no clear D. Germline CDR1 is WSHSY and CDR2 is SAAADI. Deletions cut 4 bases from V and 4 bases from J, with 13 bases between. This CDR3 spans 14 amino acids. CDR3 amino acids: CASSVRGWGTEAFF. The CDR3 DNA follows: TGCGCCAGCAGTGTGCGCGGGTGGGGCACTGAAGCTTTCTTT.

The chain uses TRBV2 and TRBJ2-1, with D possibly TRBD1 on 6 matching bases. Per germline, CDR1 SNHLY and CDR2 FYNNEI. V lost 3 bases to trimming and J lost 5 bases, with 14 bases between them. The CDR3 spans 15 residues. The CDR3, as DNA: TGTGCCAGCAGTGATTGGCGAGGGGGAAACAATGAGCAGTTCTTC. Translated, it gives CASSDWRGGNNEQFF.

CDR3 sequence: CASSPLNPNDAGSSLLYGYTF. The CDR3 region has the DNA TGTGCCAGCTCACCACTAAACCCGAACGACGCCGGGAGCTCCTTACTCTATGGCTACACCTTC. The chain recombines TRBV18 with TRBJ1-2, with no clear D. V was pared by 1 base and J by 4 bases, with 31 bases between. The germline CDR1 and CDR2 sequences are KGHSH and LQKENI. The CDR3 runs to 21 residues.

Turning to this clone: Germline is not matched at one junction end, which may reflect a read error. V and J are TRBV11-3 and TRBJ2-6; 7 bases fit TRBD1. The CDR3 covers 13 residues. CDR1 is SGHNT, CDR2 YENEEA, per germline. In nucleotides, the CDR3 is TGTGCCAGCAGCTTTGAGGGGGCCAACGGCCTGACTTTC. Its protein product is CASSFEGANGLTF.

The rearrangement joins TRBV5-5 to TRBJ1-5; D is ambiguous. The germline V gene has CDR1 SGHKS and CDR2 YYEKEE (reference sequence). Trimming stripped 3 bases from V and 5 bases from J, with 9 bases between. The CDR3 sequence is 13 residues long. The CDR3 sequence: CASSSDSDQPQHF. DNA for the CDR3: TGTGCCAGCAGCTCCGATTCGGATCAGCCCCAGCATTTT. Full variable domain (outside the CDR3, taken from reference TRBV5-5 and TRBJ1-5): DAGVTQSPTHLIKTRGQQVTLRCSPISGHKSVSWYQQVLGQGPQFIFQYYEKEERGRGNFPDRFSARQFPNYSSELNVNALLLGDSALYLCASSSDSDQPQHFGDGTRLSIL.

This chain links TRBV19 with TRBJ1-5, with TRBD1 matching 7 bases. CDR1 is LNHDA, CDR2 SQIVND, per germline (reference sequence). The CDR3 is made up of 13 amino acids. After removal of 10 bases from V and 6 bases from J, the junction contained 9 bases not matched to a gene. In nucleotides, the CDR3 is TGTGCCACCCTCGACAGGGCAGGTCAGCCCCAGCATTTT. It specifies CATLDRAGQPQHF.

The J gene is TRBJ1-1, the V gene TRBV6-5, with D unresolved. Germline V gene lookup returns CDR1 MNHEY and CDR2 SVGAGI. V dropped 8 bases and J dropped 0 bases, with 16 bases sitting between them. This CDR3 spans 15 amino acids. In DNA, the CDR3 is TGTGCCAGCTCCTCCCCCGGGGTCATGAACACTGAAGCTTTCTTT. Protein: CASSSPGVMNTEAFF.

This chain links TRBV2 with TRBJ1-2; 7 bases align to TRBD1. The V gene end was trimmed by 3 bases and the J gene end by 1 base; junction bases not matched to a gene: 2. This CDR3 region has 14 residues. CDR1 SNHLY and CDR2 FYNNEI come from the germline V gene. The CDR3 protein is CASSEGTDNYGYTF. The CDR3 region has the DNA TGTGCCAGCAGTGAGGGGACAGATAACTATGGCTACACCTTC.

The chain joins TRBV7-2 to TRBJ2-7, with 12 bases identical to TRBD2. This CDR3 has 19 amino acids. Germline CDR1 reads SGHTA; CDR2 reads FQGNSA. V shed 4 bases, J shed 0 bases, and the junction held 13 bases outside the gene matches. Here the CDR3 reads CASSSRDRRLAGDSYEQYF. CDR3 DNA: TGTGCCAGCAGCTCCCGGGACCGTCGACTAGCGGGGGACTCCTACGAGCAGTACTTC.

This sequence joins TRBV13 and TRBJ1-6; D is perhaps TRBD1 (5 bases). The germline V and J ends were trimmed by 5 bases and 6 bases, with 11 bases remaining between them. CDR1 and CDR2 from the germline V gene are PRHDT and FYEKMQ (reference sequence). The length of the CDR3 is 14 residues. CDR3 in amino acids: CASSAGPGNSPLHF. The CDR3 coding sequence is TGTGCCAGCAGCGCGGGACCGGGTAATTCACCCCTCCACTTT.

The chain links TRBV27 to TRBJ1-3, with D unclear. Germline assignment: CDR1 MNHEY and CDR2 SMNVEV (reference sequence). The ends were cut back, 5 bases at V and 0 bases at J, with 20 bases in the middle. This CDR3 comprises 18 residues. CDR3 nucleotides: TGTGCCAGCAGTCCAACCCCAAGTACAAGATACTCTGGAAACACCATATATTTT. Its protein product is CASSPTPSTRYSGNTIYF.

The chain links TRBV21-1 to TRBJ1-2; TRBD1 is the table's D call and was not checked against the DNA. TRBV21-1 is given as a pseudogene. The CDR3 sequence is 13 residues long. CDR3 DNA sequence: TGTGCCACCAGACAGGGGCCTAACTATGGCTACACCTTC. Translated, it gives CATRQGPNYGYTF.

This sequence joins TRBV19 and TRBJ2-6, with a tentative D call TRBD2 (6 bases). Germline loops: CDR1 LNHDA, CDR2 SQIVND (reference sequence). Trimming took 3 bases from V and 0 from J, leaving 9 bases between them. This CDR3 is built from 16 residues. This CDR3 reads CASSMGGYSGANVLTF. CDR3 DNA sequence: TGTGCCAGTAGTATGGGGGGATACTCTGGGGCCAACGTCCTGACTTTC. Looking up the rest from reference TRBV19 and TRBJ2-6 gives the full variable domain: DGGITQSPKYLFRKEGQNVTLSCEQNLNHDAMYWYRQDPGQGLRLIYYSQIVNDFQKGDIAEGYSVSREKKESFPLTVTSAQKNPTAFYLCASSMGGYSGANVLTFGAGSRLTVL.

V gene TRBV11-3 combines with J gene TRBJ1-1, with D possibly TRBD1 on 5 matching bases. CDR3 length: 14 residues. Germline CDR1 and CDR2: SGHNT and YENEEA. Trimming removed 1 base from V and 5 bases from J, with 11 bases in between. The CDR3 loop reads CASSLVGRETEAFF. CDR3 sequence (DNA): TGTGCCAGCAGCTTAGTAGGCAGGGAAACTGAAGCTTTCTTT.

The V gene is TRBV6-5, the J gene TRBJ1-5; tentatively, D is TRBD1 (6 bases). V was cut by 4 bases and J by 1 base, with 8 bases left in between. The CDR3 is 14 residues long. CDR1 is MNHEY, CDR2 SVGAGI, per germline. The CDR3 spells CASSLGASNQPQHF. CDR3 bases: TGTGCCAGCAGTTTGGGGGCAAGCAATCAGCCCCAGCATTTT.

This clone was found once. CDR3 sequence reads: CASSTPDRGLNSPLHF. In nucleotides, the CDR3 is TGTGCCAGCAGCACCCCGGACAGGGGGCTTAATTCACCCCTCCACTTT. This sequence joins TRBV7-2 and TRBJ1-6, with TRBD1 matching 11 bases. The CDR3 extends over 16 amino acids. From germline, CDR1 is SGHTA and CDR2 FQGNSA. J gave up 6 bases and V 5 bases, and 6 bases lay outside the gene matches.

This chain connects TRBV4-3 to TRBJ1-6, with TRBD1 identical over 8 bases. J lost 6 bases, V lost 5 bases, and 3 bases had no gene match. Germline CDR1 is LGHNA and CDR2 is YSLEER. The CDR3 runs 14 residues. The chain's CDR3 is CASSGGQVNSPLHF. The CDR3 DNA reads as TGCGCCAGCAGCGGGGGACAGGTTAATTCACCCCTCCACTTT.

The J gene is TRBJ2-1, the V gene TRBV28; 11 bases are shared with TRBD2. The germline CDR1 and CDR2 sequences are MDHEN and SYDVKM. Trimming took 8 bases from V and 0 from J; bases not matched to a gene: 12. This CDR3 spans 18 amino acids. The CDR3 DNA reads TGTGCCAGCGGGAGGCTAGCGGGGGGAAAGAGCTCCTACAATGAGCAGTTCTTC. As protein: CASGRLAGGKSSYNEQFF.

This clone was found once. The chain uses TRBV18 and TRBJ2-7, with 11 bases aligning to TRBD1. V lost 2 bases to trimming and J lost 7 bases; unmatched junction nucleotides: 7. CDR3 length: 15 residues. From germline, CDR1 is KGHSH and CDR2 LQKENI. CDR3 nucleotide sequence: TGTGCCAGCTCACCAGTAGGACAGGGGGCGCGGGAGCAGTACTTC. Its translation: CASSPVGQGAREQYF.

CDR3 sequence reads: CASSLRGANEQFF. Written as DNA, the CDR3 is TGTGCCAGCAGCCTCAGAGGAGCCAATGAGCAGTTCTTC. The rearrangement uses TRBV7-2 and TRBJ2-1, with D uncertain. Trimming stripped 5 bases from V and 6 bases from J, with 11 bases between. CDR3 length: 13 residues. Per the germline V gene, CDR1 is SGHTA and CDR2 is FQGNSA.

The chain recombines TRBV13 with TRBJ2-7, with 7 bases aligning to TRBD1. The CDR3 is 14 amino acids. V lost 4 bases and J lost 2; bases outside the gene matches: 5. The germline gives CDR1 PRHDT, CDR2 FYEKMQ (reference sequence). The CDR3 sequence: CASSSAGTAYEQYV. CDR3 in DNA: TGTGCCAGCAGCTCCGCCGGGACAGCCTACGAGCAGTACGTC.